The rows below give T cell receptor beta chains drawn from one sample of a study of beta chain features in type 1 diabetes. The assay was immunoSEQ multiplex PCR, and TCRdb's table has in-frame clones only and misses some. The sample has hundreds of thousands of clones, around a sixth seen once. Sample: naive CD4+ T cells from blood. The receptors were gathered from a man younger than 30 in good health. CDR3s include the opening cysteine and the closing phenylalanine or tryptophan. Clone sizes are given selectively: once, few, many, or a class where the clone is expanded.

>TRBV9|TRBJ2-3|NA
CASSVTPGLGTDTQYF
>TRBV30|TRBJ2-6|NA
CAWKSPGANVLTF
>TRBV7-6|TRBJ2-7|NA
CASSLKETSGSYEQYF
>TRBV29-1|TRBJ2-7|few
CSVVLATEQYF
>TRBV7-2|TRBJ2-7|NA
CASSLVQGSSYEQYF
>TRBV10-3|TRBJ1-4|NA
CAISPNQGRGQTNEKLFF
>TRBV6-1|TRBJ2-5|few
CASSPNFGLETQYF
>TRBV9|TRBJ1-3|NA
CASSVGRPGNTIYF
>TRBV9|TRBJ2-7|NA
CASSRTTGQGLYEQYF
>TRBV4-2|TRBJ2-7|few
CASSQARGSSYEQYF
>TRBV2|TRBJ1-2|few
CASSSLGSYGYGYTF
>TRBV28|TRBJ2-7|few
CASSPDYRRQYF
>TRBV18|TRBJ2-1|few
CASSPQYNEQFF
>TRBV4-2|TRBJ2-6|few
CASSQELDRGAGGANVLTF